Below are 5 T cell receptor beta chains sequenced from a single sample in a study of T cell responses to AZD1222 COVID-19 vaccine. Sequenced by immunoSEQ multiplex PCR; TCRdb stores in-frame clones only, minus some. Of about 88,000 clones listed, around 90% were seen once; the top ten hold 5%. This specimen was peripheral blood, taken 28 days after the second AZD1222 dose. Receptors originate from an adult who received the AZD1222 COVID-19 vaccine.

This chain joins TRBV6-4 and TRBJ1-6; D not certain. The germline CDR1 and CDR2 sequences are MRHNA and SNTAGT. This CDR3 has 13 amino acids. With 2 bases removed from V and 10 bases from J, the gap between germline ends came to 9 bases. CDR3 sequence reads: CASSDVEGSPLHF. In nucleotides, the CDR3 is TGTGCCAGCAGTGACGTGGAAGGGTCACCCCTCCACTTT.

The chain carries TRBV12-3 or TRBV12-4 and TRBJ1-5, with a weak D call TRBD1 (6 bases). The V and J ends lost 6 bases and 4 bases respectively, with 10 bases between them. There are 13 residues in the CDR3. The CDR3 here is CASSIQGNQPQHF. The CDR3 coding sequence is TGTGCCAGCAGCATACAGGGAAATCAGCCCCAGCATTTT.

The chain joins TRBV5-5 to TRBJ1-4; unclear D gene. The CDR3 runs to 15 residues. Germline assignment: CDR1 SGHKS and CDR2 YYEKEE (reference sequence). V was clipped by 0 bases and J by 3 bases, with 9 bases between them. CDR3 DNA: TGTGCCAGCAGCTTGGTTCCGCGGGCTAATGAAAAACTGTTTTTT. Its protein product is CASSLVPRANEKLFF.

V and J are TRBV9 and TRBJ1-2; no definite D call. This CDR3 region has 13 residues. Germline CDR1 and CDR2: SGDLS and YYNGEE. Deletions cut 0 bases from V and 7 bases from J, with 10 bases between. CDR3 in DNA: TGTGCCAGCAGCGTAGACGGCAGTTTTGGCTACACCTTC. As protein: CASSVDGSFGYTF.

The chain uses TRBV5-1 and TRBJ1-2, with 12 nucleotides matching TRBD1. J lost 5 bases, V lost 4 bases, and 9 bases had no gene match. Germline CDR1 is SGHRS and CDR2 is YFSETQ. The CDR3 totals 16 residues. The CDR3 reads CASSPLGGQGAYGYTF. The CDR3 bases are TGCGCCAGCAGCCCCCTGGGGGGACAGGGGGCGTATGGCTACACCTTC.